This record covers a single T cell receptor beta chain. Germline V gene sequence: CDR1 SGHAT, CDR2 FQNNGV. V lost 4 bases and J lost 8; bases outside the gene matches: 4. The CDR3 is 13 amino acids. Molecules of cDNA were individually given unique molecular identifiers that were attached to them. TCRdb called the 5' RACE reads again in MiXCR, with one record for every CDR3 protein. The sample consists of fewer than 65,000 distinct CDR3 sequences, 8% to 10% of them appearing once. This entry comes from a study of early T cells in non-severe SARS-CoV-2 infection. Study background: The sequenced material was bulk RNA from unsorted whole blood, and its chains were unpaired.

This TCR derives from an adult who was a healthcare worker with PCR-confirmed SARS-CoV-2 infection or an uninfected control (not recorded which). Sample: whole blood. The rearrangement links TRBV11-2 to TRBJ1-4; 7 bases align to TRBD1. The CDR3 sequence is CASSSPTGEKLFF. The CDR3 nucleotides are TGTGCCAGCAGCTCACCGACAGGGGAAAAACTGTTTTTT.